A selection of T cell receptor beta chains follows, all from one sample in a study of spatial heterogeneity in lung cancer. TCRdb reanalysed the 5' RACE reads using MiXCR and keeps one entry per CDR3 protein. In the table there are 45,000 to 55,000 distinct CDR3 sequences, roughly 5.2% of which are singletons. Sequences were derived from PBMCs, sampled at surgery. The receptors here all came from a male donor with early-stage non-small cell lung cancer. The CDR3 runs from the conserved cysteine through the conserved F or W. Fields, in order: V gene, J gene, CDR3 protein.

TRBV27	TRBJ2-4	CASSLAAYGIQYF
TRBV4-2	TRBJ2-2	CASSPGQNTGELFF
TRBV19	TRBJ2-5	CASSPAASVGETQYF
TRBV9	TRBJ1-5	CASSVGQGRDQPQHF
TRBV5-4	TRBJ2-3	CASSFSGEGDTQYF
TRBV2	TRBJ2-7	CASSEGSDFYEQYF
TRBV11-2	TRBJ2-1	CASSRPRQGAYYNEQFF
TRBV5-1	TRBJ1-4	CASSSQGQSVEKLFF
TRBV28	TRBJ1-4	CASSPGELTATNEKLFF
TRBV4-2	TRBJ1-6	CASSQGAATLYNSPLHF
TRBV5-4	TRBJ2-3	CASNPEQGGTDTQYF
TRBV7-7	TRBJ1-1	CASSLSENTEAFF
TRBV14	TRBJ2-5	CASSQERGSRQTQYF
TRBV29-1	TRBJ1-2	CSVPTGAANYGYTF
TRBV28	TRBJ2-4	CASSNQRGREQILAKNIQYF
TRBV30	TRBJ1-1	CAWSRYGTENTEAFF
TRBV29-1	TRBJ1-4	CSVMTSTNEKLFF
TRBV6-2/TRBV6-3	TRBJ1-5	CASSYGGTGNQPQHF
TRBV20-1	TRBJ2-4	CSFEGQQAKNIQYF
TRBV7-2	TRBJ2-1	CASSPQRTSLGQFF
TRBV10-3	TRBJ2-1	CAISRDRGHNEQFF
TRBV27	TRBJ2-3	CASIAGGTDTQYF
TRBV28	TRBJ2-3	CASGSSTPSTDTQYF
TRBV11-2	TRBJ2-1	CASSLDFGSYNEQFF
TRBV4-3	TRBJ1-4	CASSQSGSNEKLFF
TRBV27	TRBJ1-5	CASANTGNQPQHF
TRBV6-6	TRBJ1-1	CASSSQDFTNTEAFF
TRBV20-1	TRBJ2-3	CSAPRPPTSGIYTDTQYF
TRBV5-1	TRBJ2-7	CASSPRTDTYEQYF